Below are 23 T cell receptor beta chains sequenced from a single sample in a study of cytomegalovirus exposure and HLA in healthy donors. Primers included in the PCR were 60 Vbeta and 13 Jbeta primers. The method was immunoSEQ multiplex PCR; TCRdb's version includes in-frame clones alone and lacks a portion of them. The sample lists under 200,000 clones, approximately 85% occurring once. Material: PBMCs. The source is a man between 18 and 29 years old in good health and CMV-seropositive.

This clone occurred a few times. The chain recombines TRBV6-5 with TRBJ1-1; D might be TRBD1 (6 bases). The CDR3 contains 15 residues. The V end was cut by 1 base, the J end by 4 bases, with 13 bases between. The germline V gene has CDR1 MNHEY and CDR2 SVGAGI. CDR3 loop: CASSYYDTGFTEAFF. Here the CDR3 DNA reads TGTGCCAGCAGTTACTACGACACAGGGTTCACTGAAGCTTTCTTT.

The genes are TRBV5-3 and TRBJ1-2; D call uncertain. TRBV5-3 is an ORF, and what it does is uncertain. CDR3 length: 16 residues. V lost 0 bases and J lost 3, with 15 bases in between. CDR3 bases: TGTGCCAGAAGCTTGGACGAGTCGCGGGGATACTATGGCTACACCTTC. Encoded protein: CARSLDESRGYYGYTF.

The rearrangement joins TRBV7-9 to TRBJ2-7; D possibly corresponds to TRBD2 (5 bases). The germline gives CDR1 SEHNR, CDR2 FQNEAQ (reference sequence). The V end was cut by 4 bases, the J end by 4 bases, with 17 bases between. This CDR3 is built from 15 residues. The CDR3 bases are TGTGCCAGCAGCTCGGGGTGGACTCGGCCGTACGAGCAGTACTTC. Residues: CASSSGWTRPYEQYF.

The rearrangement joins TRBV9 to TRBJ1-3; 7 bases map to TRBD1. The germline V gene has CDR1 SGDLS and CDR2 YYNGEE. V lost 3 bases to trimming and J lost 3 bases; unmatched junction nucleotides: 18. There are 19 residues in the CDR3. CDR3 protein: CASSAHIRQGRVGGNTIYF. In DNA, the CDR3 is TGTGCCAGCAGCGCCCACATTAGACAGGGTCGCGTCGGTGGAAACACCATATATTTT.

This sequence joins TRBV5-8 and TRBJ2-3, with 7 bases aligning to TRBD2. This CDR3 is 14 amino acids long. Germline trimming cut 4 bases from V and 5 bases from J; bases unmatched to any gene: 7. Germline assignment: CDR1 SGHTS and CDR2 YDEGEE. The CDR3 region is CASSRGEGGDTQYF. Written as DNA, the CDR3 is TGTGCCAGCAGCCGCGGGGAGGGAGGAGATACGCAGTATTTT.

The V gene is TRBV30, the J gene TRBJ2-5; no clear D. Per the germline V gene, CDR1 is GTSNPN and CDR2 is SVGIG (reference sequence). V was pared by 4 bases and J by 4 bases, with 13 bases between. CDR3 length equals 13 residues. The CDR3 DNA is TGTGCCTGGATGGGCTGGTCCGGAGAGACCCAGTACTTC. Translating it yields CAWMGWSGETQYF.

This clone appeared a single time. The chain is built from TRBV7-9 and TRBJ1-2, with TRBD1 matching over 7 bases. The V and J ends lost 5 bases and 3 bases, in that order; junction bases with no gene match: 9. The CDR3 contains 15 residues. Germline V gives CDR1 SEHNR, CDR2 FQNEAQ (reference sequence). CDR3 bases: TGTGCCAGCAGCCCCCCGACAGGGACGGACTATGGCTACACCTTC. This codes for CASSPPTGTDYGYTF.

This chain connects TRBV5-1 to TRBJ1-5, with D unclear. Trimming removed 0 bases at V and 1 base at J, with 2 bases between. CDR3 length equals 13 residues. CDR1 and CDR2 from the germline V gene are SGHRS and YFSETQ. CDR3 in amino acids: CASSLASNQPQHF. The CDR3 coding sequence is TGCGCCAGCAGCTTGGCGAGCAATCAGCCCCAGCATTTT.

CDR3 DNA: TGTGCCAGCAGCTATACGTCGGGTGCGGGGAATGGCTACACCTTC. Residues: CASSYTSGAGNGYTF. The chain has TRBV9 and TRBJ1-2; D is ambiguous. CDR1 is SGDLS and CDR2 is YYNGEE in the germline V gene. This CDR3 has 15 residues. Trimming pared 4 bases from V and 6 bases from J, leaving 19 bases between.

This clone was picked up a small number of times. CDR3 DNA: TGTGCCAGCAGCCCGGCGGGACAGGCCATTCCTGGGAAACTGTTTTTT. Amino acid sequence: CASSPAGQAIPGKLFF. The chain recombines TRBV5-6 with TRBJ1-4; 8 positions match TRBD1. This CDR3 is built from 16 residues. Germline values: CDR1 SGHDT, CDR2 YYEEEE. The V segment lost 4 bases and the J segment 11 bases; nucleotides outside the gene matches: 16.

The genes are TRBV14 and TRBJ1-6, with 8 bases lining up with TRBD1. The CDR3 contains 15 residues. Germline loops: CDR1 SGHDN, CDR2 FVKESK. Trimming removed 4 bases from V and 7 bases from J; junction bases left unmatched: 6. The CDR3 loop reads CASSPIGQGNSPLHF. CDR3 nucleotides: TGTGCCAGCAGCCCCATCGGACAGGGAAATTCACCCCTCCACTTT.

The gene calls are TRBV20-1 and TRBJ1-2; weak D call: TRBD1 (6 bases). The germline V gene encodes CDR1 DFQATT and CDR2 SNEGSKA (reference sequence). The CDR3 is made up of 10 amino acids. Trimming shortened V by 4 bases and J by 14 bases, and 14 bases separated the two germline ends. CDR3 bases: TGCAGTGCTAACCGACAGGTTCGGACCTTC. Amino acids: CSANRQVRTF.

This chain uses TRBV5-6 with TRBJ2-7; 11 bases agree with TRBD2. Looked up from germline, CDR1 is SGHDT and CDR2 is YYEEEE. V trimming: 4 bases; J trimming: 5 bases; junction bases outside the gene matches: 14. This CDR3 contains 17 residues. The CDR3 sequence is CASSQLTSGVRRDEQYF. The CDR3 bases are TGTGCCAGCAGCCAATTGACTAGCGGGGTTCGAAGGGACGAGCAGTACTTC.

The chain has TRBV19 and TRBJ2-7, with D maybe TRBD1 (6 bases). The V gene's germline CDR1 is LNHDA and CDR2 SQIVND (reference sequence). The CDR3 loop spans 17 amino acids. V was shortened by 3 bases and J by 1 base, with 19 bases between the two germline ends. The DNA for the CDR3 is TGTGCCAGTAGTATTGGTACCAGCAGGACAGATTCCTACGAGCAGTACTTC. Its protein is CASSIGTSRTDSYEQYF. Drawing the rest from reference TRBV19 and TRBJ2-7, the complete variable domain is DGGITQSPKYLFRKEGQNVTLSCEQNLNHDAMYWYRQDPGQGLRLIYYSQIVNDFQKGDIAEGYSVSREKKESFPLTVTSAQKNPTAFYLCASSIGTSRTDSYEQYFGPGTRLTVT.

The chain has TRBV30 and TRBJ2-1, with a weak D call TRBD2 (5 bases). The germline V gene encodes CDR1 GTSNPN and CDR2 SVGIG (reference sequence). With 5 bases removed from V and 2 bases from J, the gap between germline ends came to 22 bases. The CDR3 sequence is 17 residues long. CDR3 DNA: TGTGCCTGGGCTACCCGAAGAGCGGTTTGGGCCTACAATGAGCAGTTCTTC. Translated, it gives CAWATRRAVWAYNEQFF.

The V call is TRBV25-1, the J call TRBJ2-7; no firm D call. Germline-derived CDR1 and CDR2 are MGHDK and SYGVNS. CDR3 length: 12 amino acids. V shed 0 bases and J shed 8 bases, with 8 bases lying between them. The CDR3 here is CASSEYEYQQYF. The CDR3 region has the DNA TGTGCCAGCAGTGAATATGAGTACCAGCAGTACTTC.

V and J are TRBV27 and TRBJ1-6; D is perhaps TRBD1 (5 bases). The CDR3 loop spans 17 amino acids. The germline V gene has CDR1 MNHEY and CDR2 SMNVEV (reference sequence). The V and J ends lost 7 bases and 10 bases respectively, with 26 bases between them. In DNA form, the CDR3 reads TGTGCCAGCATCCCCGCTTTCGTTGGGGGGATAGGATCACCCCTCCACTTT. It encodes CASIPAFVGGIGSPLHF.

This clone showed up just once. The V call is TRBV5-1, the J call TRBJ2-3; 10 bases agree with TRBD2. The CDR3 covers 15 residues. The germline gives CDR1 SGHRS, CDR2 YFSETQ. Trimming cost V 4 bases and J 1 base; bases outside gene matches: 3. As DNA, the CDR3 is TGCGCCAGCAGCACCGGGACTAGCGGCACAGATACGCAGTATTTT. Translation gives CASSTGTSGTDTQYF.

CDR3 sequence: CAISTIDSTTGELFF. The CDR3 coding sequence is TGTGCCATCAGTACTATTGACAGCACCACCGGGGAGCTGTTTTTT. This rearrangement joins TRBV10-3 to TRBJ2-2; possibly TRBD1 for D (5 bases). CDR1 is ENHRY and CDR2 is SYGVKD in the germline V gene. Trimming shortened V by 5 bases and J by 4 bases, and 14 bases separated the two germline ends. The CDR3 has 15 residues.

The rearrangement joins TRBV21-1 to TRBJ1-5; the D call in the table, TRBD1, was not verified against the DNA. TRBV21-1 is a known pseudogene. The CDR3 spans 17 residues. The CDR3 DNA is TGTGCCAGCAGCAAAGAGGCGGGACAGGGGAGCAATCAGCCCCAGCATTTT. This encodes CASSKEAGQGSNQPQHF.

V is TRBV5-1 and J is TRBJ2-3; tentatively, D is TRBD1 (6 bases). The germline V gene has CDR1 SGHRS and CDR2 YFSETQ. The CDR3 is 14 amino acids. V was shortened by 0 bases and J by 3 bases, with 8 bases between the two germline ends. In DNA form, the CDR3 reads TGCGCCAGCAGCTTGGGCAGGGGTACAGATACGCAGTATTTT. Its protein product is CASSLGRGTDTQYF.

A word on this clone: An end of the junction does not agree with germline; a read error may underlie this. The rearrangement links TRBV7-9 to TRBJ1-1, with TRBD1 as a possible D gene (5 bases). Germline V gives CDR1 SEHNR, CDR2 FQNEAQ (reference sequence). The CDR3 is 15 amino acids. In DNA form, the CDR3 reads TGTTCCAGCAGCCCGTGGAGGGGCATGAACACTGAAGCTTTCTTT. Translation: CSSSPWRGMNTEAFF. The whole variable domain, filled in from reference TRBV7-9 and TRBJ1-1, reads DTGVSQNPRHKITKRGQNVTFRCDPISEHNRLYWYRQTLGQGPEFLTYFQNEAQLEKSRLLSDRFSAERPKGSFSTLEIQRTEQGDSAMYLCSSSPWRGMNTEAFFGQGTRLTVV.

This chain links TRBV6-5 with TRBJ1-4, with 7 bases matching TRBD1. The CDR3 length is 14 residues. Germline V gene data show CDR1 as MNHEY and CDR2 as SVGAGI. With V trimmed by 6 bases and J by 8 bases, 9 bases remained unmatched. CDR3 residues: CASRFRDRTEKLFF. The CDR3 bases are TGTGCCAGCAGATTCCGGGACAGAACGGAAAAACTGTTTTTT.